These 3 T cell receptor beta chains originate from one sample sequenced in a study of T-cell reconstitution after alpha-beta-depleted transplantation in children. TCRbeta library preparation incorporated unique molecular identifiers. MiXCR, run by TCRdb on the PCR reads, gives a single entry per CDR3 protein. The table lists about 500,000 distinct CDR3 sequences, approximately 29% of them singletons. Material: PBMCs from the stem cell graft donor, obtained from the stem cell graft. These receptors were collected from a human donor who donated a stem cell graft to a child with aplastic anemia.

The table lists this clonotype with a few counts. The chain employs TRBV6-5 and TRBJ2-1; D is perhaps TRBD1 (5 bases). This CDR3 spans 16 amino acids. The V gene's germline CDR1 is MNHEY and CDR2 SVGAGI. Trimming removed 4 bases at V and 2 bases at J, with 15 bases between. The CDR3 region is CASSLEQALPYNEQFF. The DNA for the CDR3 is TGTGCCAGCAGTTTGGAACAGGCCCTACCCTACAATGAGCAGTTCTTC.

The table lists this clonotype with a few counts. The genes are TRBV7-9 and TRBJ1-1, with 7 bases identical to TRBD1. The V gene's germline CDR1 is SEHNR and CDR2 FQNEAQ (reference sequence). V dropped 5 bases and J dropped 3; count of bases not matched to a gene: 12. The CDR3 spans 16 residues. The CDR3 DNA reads TGTGCCAGCAGCCCCCGACAGGGACATTACTACACTGAAGCTTTCTTT. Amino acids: CASSPRQGHYYTEAFF.

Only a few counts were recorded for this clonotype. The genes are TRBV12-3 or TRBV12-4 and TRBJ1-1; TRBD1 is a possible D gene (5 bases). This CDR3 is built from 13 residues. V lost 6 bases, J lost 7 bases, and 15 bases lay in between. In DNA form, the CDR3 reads TGTGCCAGCAGCTTCCAGGAGGGGCATGAAGCTTTCTTT. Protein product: CASSFQEGHEAFF.